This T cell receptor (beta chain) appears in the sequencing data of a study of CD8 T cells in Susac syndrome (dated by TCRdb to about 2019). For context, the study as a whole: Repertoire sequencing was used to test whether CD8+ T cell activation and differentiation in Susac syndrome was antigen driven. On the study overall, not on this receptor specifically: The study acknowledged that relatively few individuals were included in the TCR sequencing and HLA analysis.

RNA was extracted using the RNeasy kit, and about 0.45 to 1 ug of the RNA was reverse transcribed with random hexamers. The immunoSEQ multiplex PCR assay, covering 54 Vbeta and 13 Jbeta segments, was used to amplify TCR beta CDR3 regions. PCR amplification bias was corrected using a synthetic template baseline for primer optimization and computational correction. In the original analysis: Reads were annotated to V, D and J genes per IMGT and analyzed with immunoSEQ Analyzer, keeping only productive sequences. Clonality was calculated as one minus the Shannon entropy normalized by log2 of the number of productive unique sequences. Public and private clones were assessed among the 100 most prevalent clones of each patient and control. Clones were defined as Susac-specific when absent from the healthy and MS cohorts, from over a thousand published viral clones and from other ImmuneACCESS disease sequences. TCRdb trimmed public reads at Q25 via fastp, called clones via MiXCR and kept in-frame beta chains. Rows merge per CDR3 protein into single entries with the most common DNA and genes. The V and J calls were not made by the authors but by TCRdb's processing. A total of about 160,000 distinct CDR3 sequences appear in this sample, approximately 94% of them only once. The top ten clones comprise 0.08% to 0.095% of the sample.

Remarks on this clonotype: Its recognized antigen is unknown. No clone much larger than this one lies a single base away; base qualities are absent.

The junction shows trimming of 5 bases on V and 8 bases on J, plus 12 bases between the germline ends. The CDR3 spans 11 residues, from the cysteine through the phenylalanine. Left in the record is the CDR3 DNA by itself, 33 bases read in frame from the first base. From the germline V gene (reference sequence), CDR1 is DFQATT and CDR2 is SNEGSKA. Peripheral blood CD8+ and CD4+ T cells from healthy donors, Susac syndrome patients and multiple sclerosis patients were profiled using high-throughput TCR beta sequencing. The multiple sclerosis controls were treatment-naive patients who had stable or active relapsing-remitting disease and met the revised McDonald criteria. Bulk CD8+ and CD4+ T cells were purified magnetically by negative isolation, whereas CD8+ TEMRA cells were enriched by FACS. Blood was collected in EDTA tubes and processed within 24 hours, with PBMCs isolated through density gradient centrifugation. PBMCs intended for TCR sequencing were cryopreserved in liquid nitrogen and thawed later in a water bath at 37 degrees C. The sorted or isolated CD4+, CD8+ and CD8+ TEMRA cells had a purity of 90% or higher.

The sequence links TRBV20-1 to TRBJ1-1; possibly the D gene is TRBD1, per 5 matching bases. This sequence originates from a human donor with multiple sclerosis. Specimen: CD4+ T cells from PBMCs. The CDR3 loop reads CSAPGTDEAFF. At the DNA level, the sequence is TGCAGTGCTCCCGGGACGGACGAAGCTTTCTTT.